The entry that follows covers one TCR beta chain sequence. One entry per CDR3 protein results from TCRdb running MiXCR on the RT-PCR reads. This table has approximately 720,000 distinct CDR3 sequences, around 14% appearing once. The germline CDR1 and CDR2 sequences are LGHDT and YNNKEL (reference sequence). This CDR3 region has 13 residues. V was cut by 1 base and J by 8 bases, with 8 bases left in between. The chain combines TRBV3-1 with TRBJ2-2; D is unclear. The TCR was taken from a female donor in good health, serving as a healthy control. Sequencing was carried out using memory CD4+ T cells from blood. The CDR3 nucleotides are TGTGCCAGCAGCCAAGCCACGTCAGGGGAGCTGTTTTTT. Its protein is CASSQATSGELFF.